One and the same sample provided the 15 T cell receptor beta chains below, sequenced in a study of CXCR3-negative and CXCR3-positive naive CD8 T cells. Study-level results: In CXCR3-positive naive cells, the TRB CDR3s were more hydrophobic than in CXCR3-negative naive cells.

Their cognate antigens are unknown. Via 5' RACE with UMI labels, TRB cDNA libraries were prepared. TCRdb reanalyzed the 5' RACE reads, giving one entry per CDR3 protein sequence and no DNA. The sample totals about 150,000 distinct CDR3 sequences. Sample: naive CXCR3+ CD8+ T cells from blood. The subset denotes: CD45RO-CCR7+CD27+CD95- naive CD8+ T cells expressing CXCR3 (TNR3+). The source of these receptors is a human donor in good health. Some clones in this sample may be carry-over from other donors' samples.

V gene TRBV4-2 combines with J gene TRBJ1-1. The CDR3 sequence is 14 residues long. In germline, CDR1 is LGHNA, CDR2 YNFKEQ. The CDR3 here is CASRYGRKNTEAFF.

The CDR3: CSVDGQGSGKNIQYF. V gene TRBV29-1 combines with J gene TRBJ2-4; the D call of TRBD1 rests on TCRdb alone, since no DNA is present to check it. Germline-derived CDR1 and CDR2 are SQVTM and ANQGSEA. CDR3 length: 15 amino acids.

The chain links TRBV9 to TRBJ1-1; TCRdb's D call, TRBD1, is unchecked because there is no DNA. CDR3 length: 15 residues. Germline loops: CDR1 SGDLS, CDR2 YYNGEE. CDR3 sequence reads: CASSVSDRERTEAFF. Using reference TRBV9 and TRBJ1-1 for the parts outside the CDR3, the full variable domain is DSGVTQTPKHLITATGQRVTLRCSPRSGDLSVYWYQQSLDQGLQFLIQYYNGEERAKGNILERFSAQQFPDLHSELNLSSLELGDSALYFCASSVSDRERTEAFFGQGTRLTVV.

This rearrangement joins TRBV7-2 to TRBJ2-1; TCRdb outputs TRBD2, but without DNA this stays unchecked. The CDR3 is 18 amino acids. From germline, CDR1 is SGHTA and CDR2 FQGNSA. The CDR3 spells CASSRPGLAGAPLDEQFF.

The chain recombines TRBV5-6 with TRBJ1-4. The CDR3 has 15 amino acids. CDR1 and CDR2 (germline): SGHDT, YYEEEE. CDR3 region: CASSLRGTTHEKLFF.

The rearrangement uses TRBV7-9 and TRBJ2-7; lacking DNA, the TRBD2 call made by TCRdb goes unchecked. The CDR3 runs 16 residues. Germline assignment: CDR1 SEHNR and CDR2 FQNEAQ (reference sequence). This CDR3 is CASSLATSGVGGEQYF.

The gene calls are TRBV7-6 and TRBJ2-1; as DNA is missing, the TRBD2 call by TCRdb cannot be tested. Germline CDR1 SGHVS, CDR2 FNYEAQ. This CDR3 spans 15 amino acids. The CDR3 loop is CASSPGSGGYNEQFF.

The chain employs TRBV27 and TRBJ1-1; the D call from TCRdb, TRBD1, cannot be confirmed without DNA. The CDR3 consists of 13 residues. CDR1 MNHEY and CDR2 SMNVEV come from the germline V gene (reference sequence). The CDR3 spells CASSSPLNTEAFF.

V is TRBV12-3 or TRBV12-4 and J is TRBJ2-1; the D call of TRBD1 rests on TCRdb alone, since no DNA is present to check it. This CDR3 is built from 11 residues. CDR3 amino acids: CASSQGFEQFF.

The V and J genes are TRBV7-9 and TRBJ1-2; checking the TCRdb D call of TRBD1 is not possible without DNA. The CDR3 has 17 amino acids. CDR1 is SEHNR and CDR2 is FQNEAQ in the germline V gene (reference sequence). CDR3 sequence: CASSINTPGQGNYGYTF. Complete variable domain (other parts from reference TRBV7-9 and TRBJ1-2): DTGVSQNPRHKITKRGQNVTFRCDPISEHNRLYWYRQTLGQGPEFLTYFQNEAQLEKSRLLSDRFSAERPKGSFSTLEIQRTEQGDSAMYLCASSINTPGQGNYGYTFGSGTRLTVV.

J is TRBJ2-1 and V is TRBV28; TCRdb indicates TRBD1, and absent DNA this call remains unverified. The CDR3 is 14 residues long. Germline values: CDR1 MDHEN, CDR2 SYDVKM. The CDR3 loop is CASSGQGVYNEQFF.

The rearrangement links TRBV7-6 to TRBJ2-7; the TCRdb D gene call, TRBD1, has no DNA to confirm it. The germline V gene has CDR1 SGHVS and CDR2 FNYEAQ. This CDR3 contains 15 residues. The CDR3 protein is CASSLDRVGVGEQYF.

The V and J genes are TRBV18 and TRBJ2-3; the TRBD1 assignment by TCRdb is unverifiable without DNA. The CDR3 length is 15 residues. CDR1 KGHSH and CDR2 LQKENI come from the germline V gene. The CDR3 is CASSLDPGPTDTQYF.

This chain links TRBV27 with TRBJ1-1; TCRdb lists TRBD1, though no DNA is available to test this call. This CDR3 is 13 amino acids long. Germline CDR1 and CDR2: MNHEY and SMNVEV (reference sequence). CDR3 loop: CASSLQGPAEAFF.

The V and J genes are TRBV21-1 and TRBJ2-1; TCRdb's D gene call, TRBD1, goes unchecked for lack of DNA. TRBV21-1 is deemed a pseudogene. The CDR3 is 14 residues long. This CDR3 is CASRQVASYNEQFF.